Described below is a single T cell receptor (beta chain) sequence and its context. The antigen is unknown. This CDR3 region has 12 residues. V dropped 6 bases and J dropped 4 bases, with 9 bases sitting between them. Germline values: CDR1 SEHNR, CDR2 FQNEAQ (reference sequence). The sample is drawn from a study of spatial heterogeneity in lung cancer. Broader study findings: Mutation tallies in tumors tracked expanded intratumoral alpha and beta TCR counts.

TCRdb re-derived calls from the 5' RACE reads in MiXCR, one entry per CDR3 protein. The sample records under 7,000 distinct CDR3 sequences, 9.1% being singletons. Time point indicated: sample taken at primary tumor resection. This receptor was obtained from a female donor with early-stage non-small cell lung cancer. The chain couples TRBV7-9 to TRBJ2-5; perhaps TRBD1 as D (6 bases). The sequences come from lung tumor tissue, collected at surgery. CDR3 DNA: TGTGCCAGCAGACCCAGGGGAGAGACCCAGTACTTC. Translating gives CASRPRGETQYF.